This T cell receptor beta chain was profiled in a study of T cells in Graves' hyperthyroidism and ophthalmopathy. Study observations and caveats: Among clonotypes expanded in thyroid above 0.001, most were also found in blood.

Per germline, CDR1 LNHNV and CDR2 YYDKDF (reference sequence). The J segment lost 3 bases and the V segment lost 3 bases, leaving 10 bases of the junction unmatched. This CDR3 comprises 18 residues. This clonotype was detected a few times. What it binds is not known. The investigators amplified TCR beta CDR3 regions from RNA transcripts. Carried out on the TCR CDR3, a first-round RT-PCR used the HTBI primer set. One entry per CDR3 protein results from TCRdb running MiXCR on the multiplex PCR reads. The sample shows 85,000 to 110,000 distinct CDR3 sequences, 47% of them seen only once. The receptor was derived from a man in his forties with Graves' hyperthyroidism. The chain uses TRBV15 and TRBJ2-6; TRBD1 agrees at 8 bases. The sequenced material came from blood. The CDR3: CATSSGRQGRYGANVLTF. The CDR3 DNA reads TGTGCCACCAGCAGTGGGAGACAGGGGAGGTATGGGGCCAACGTCCTGACTTTC.